This T cell receptor beta chain was profiled in a study of OX40 agonist ivuxolimab in advanced cancers. Study as a whole: Hepatocellular carcinoma, melanoma, renal cell or head and neck cancer affected the dose-escalation patients.

Measured with immunoSEQ multiplex PCR; TCRdb has only the in-frame clones, and not every one. The sample lists 95,000 to 110,000 clones; roughly 90% were seen once. Germline V gene lookup returns CDR1 SGHRS and CDR2 YFSETQ. The CDR3 totals 12 residues. Comments on this clone: Germline and junction disagree at one end, which may indicate a read error.

This sequence was found in an adult with an advanced solid tumor such as melanoma, head and neck, liver or kidney cancer. Sequencing used CD4+ or CD8+ T cells sorted from blood, obtained in a trial of the OX40 agonist ivuxolimab. The V and J genes are TRBV5-1 and TRBJ1-2; D gene unclear. The CDR3 region is CASSLSHRGYTF. The CDR3 DNA reads as TGTGCCAGCAGCCTTTCTCACCGTGGCTACACCTTC.